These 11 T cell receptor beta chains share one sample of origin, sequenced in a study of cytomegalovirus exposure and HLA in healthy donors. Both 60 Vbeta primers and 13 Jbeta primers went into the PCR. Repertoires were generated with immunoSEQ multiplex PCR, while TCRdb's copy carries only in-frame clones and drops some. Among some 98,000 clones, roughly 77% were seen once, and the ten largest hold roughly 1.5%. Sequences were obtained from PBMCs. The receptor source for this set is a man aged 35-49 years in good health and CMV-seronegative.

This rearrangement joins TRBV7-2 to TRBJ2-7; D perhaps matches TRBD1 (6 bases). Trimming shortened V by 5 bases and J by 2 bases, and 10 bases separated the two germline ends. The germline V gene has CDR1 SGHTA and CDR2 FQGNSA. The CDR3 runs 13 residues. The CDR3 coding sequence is TGTGCCAGCAGCCCTCGACAGGCCTACGAGCAGTACTTC. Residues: CASSPRQAYEQYF.

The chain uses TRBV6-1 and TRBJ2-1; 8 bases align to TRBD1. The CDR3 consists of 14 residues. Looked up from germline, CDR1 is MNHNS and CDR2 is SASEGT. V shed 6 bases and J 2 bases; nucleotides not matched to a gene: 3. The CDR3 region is CASRGTGAYNEQFF. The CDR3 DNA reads TGTGCCAGCAGGGGGACAGGTGCCTACAATGAGCAGTTCTTC.

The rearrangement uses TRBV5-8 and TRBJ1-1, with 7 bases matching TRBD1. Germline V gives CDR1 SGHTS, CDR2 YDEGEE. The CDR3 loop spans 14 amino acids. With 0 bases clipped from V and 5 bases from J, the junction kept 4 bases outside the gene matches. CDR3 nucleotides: TGTGCCAGCAGCTTGGGCCCAGGGGGTACTGAAGCTTTCTTT. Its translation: CASSLGPGGTEAFF.

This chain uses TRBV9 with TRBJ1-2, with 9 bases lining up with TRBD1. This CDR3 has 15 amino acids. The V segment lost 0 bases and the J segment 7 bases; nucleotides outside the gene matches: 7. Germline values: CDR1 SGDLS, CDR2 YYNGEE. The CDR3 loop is CASSVAWGQGGGYTF. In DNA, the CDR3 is TGTGCCAGCAGCGTAGCCTGGGGACAGGGTGGTGGCTACACCTTC.

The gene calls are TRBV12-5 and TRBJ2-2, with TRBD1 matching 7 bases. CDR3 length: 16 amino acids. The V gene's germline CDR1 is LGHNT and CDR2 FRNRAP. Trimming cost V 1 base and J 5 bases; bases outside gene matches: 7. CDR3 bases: TGTGCTAGTGGTTTGGAACAGGGGTGGAGGACCGGGGAGCTGTTTTTT. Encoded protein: CASGLEQGWRTGELFF.

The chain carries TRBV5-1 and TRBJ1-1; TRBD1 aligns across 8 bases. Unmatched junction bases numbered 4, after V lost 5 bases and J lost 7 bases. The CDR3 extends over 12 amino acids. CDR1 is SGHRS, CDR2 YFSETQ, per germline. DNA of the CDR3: TGCGCCAGCAGACGACAGGGGTTTGAAGCTTTCTTT. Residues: CASRRQGFEAFF.

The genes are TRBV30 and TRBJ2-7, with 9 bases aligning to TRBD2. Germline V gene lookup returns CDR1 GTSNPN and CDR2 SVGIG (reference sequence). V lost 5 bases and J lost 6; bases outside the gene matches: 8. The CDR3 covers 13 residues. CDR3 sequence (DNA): TGTGCCTGGGCGCCGGGACTAGCCTCCGAGCAGTACTTC. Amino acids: CAWAPGLASEQYF.

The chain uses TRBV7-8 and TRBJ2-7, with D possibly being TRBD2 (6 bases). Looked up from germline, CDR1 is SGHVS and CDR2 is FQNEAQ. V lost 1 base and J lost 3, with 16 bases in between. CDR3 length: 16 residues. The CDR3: CASSLGGDRGVYEQYF. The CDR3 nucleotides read TGTGCCAGCAGCTTAGGGGGGGACCGCGGCGTCTACGAGCAGTACTTC.

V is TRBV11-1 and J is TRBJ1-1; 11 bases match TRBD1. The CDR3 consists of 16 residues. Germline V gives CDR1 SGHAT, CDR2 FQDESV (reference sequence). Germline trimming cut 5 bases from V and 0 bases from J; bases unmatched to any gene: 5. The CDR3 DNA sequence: TGTGCCAGCAGCGGGGACAGGGGGTTTGTGAACACTGAAGCTTTCTTT. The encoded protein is CASSGDRGFVNTEAFF.

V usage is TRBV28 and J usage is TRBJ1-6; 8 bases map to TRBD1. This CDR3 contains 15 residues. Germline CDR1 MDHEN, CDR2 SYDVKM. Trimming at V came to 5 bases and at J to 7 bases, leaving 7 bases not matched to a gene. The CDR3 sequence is CASSTGQGGNSPLHF. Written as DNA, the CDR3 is TGTGCCAGCAGTACCGGACAGGGCGGGAATTCACCCCTCCACTTT.

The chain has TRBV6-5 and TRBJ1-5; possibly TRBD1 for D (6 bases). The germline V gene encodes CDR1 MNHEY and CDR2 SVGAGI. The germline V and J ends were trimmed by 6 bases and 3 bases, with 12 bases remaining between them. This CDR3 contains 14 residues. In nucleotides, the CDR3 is TGTGCCAGCAGCCCGACAGGCAACAATCAGCCCCAGCATTTT. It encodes CASSPTGNNQPQHF.